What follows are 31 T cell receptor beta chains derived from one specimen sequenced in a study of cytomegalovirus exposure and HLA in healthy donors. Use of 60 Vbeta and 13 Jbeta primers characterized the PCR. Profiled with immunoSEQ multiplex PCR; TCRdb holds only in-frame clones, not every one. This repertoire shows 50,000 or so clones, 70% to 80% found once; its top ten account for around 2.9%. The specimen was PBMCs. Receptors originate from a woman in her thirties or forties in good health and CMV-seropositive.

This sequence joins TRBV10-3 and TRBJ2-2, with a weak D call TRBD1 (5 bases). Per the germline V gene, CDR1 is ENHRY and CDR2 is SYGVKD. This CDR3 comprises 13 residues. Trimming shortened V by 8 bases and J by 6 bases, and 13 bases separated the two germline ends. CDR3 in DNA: TGTGCCATCCGGCAGGGTTCGTCCGGGGAGCTGTTTTTT. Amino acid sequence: CAIRQGSSGELFF.

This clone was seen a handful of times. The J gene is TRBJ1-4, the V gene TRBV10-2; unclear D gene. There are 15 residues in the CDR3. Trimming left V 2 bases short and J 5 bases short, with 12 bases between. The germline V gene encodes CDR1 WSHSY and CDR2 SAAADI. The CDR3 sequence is CASSEIIQLNEKLFF. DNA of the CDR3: TGCGCCAGCAGTGAGATTATACAGCTAAATGAAAAACTGTTTTTT.

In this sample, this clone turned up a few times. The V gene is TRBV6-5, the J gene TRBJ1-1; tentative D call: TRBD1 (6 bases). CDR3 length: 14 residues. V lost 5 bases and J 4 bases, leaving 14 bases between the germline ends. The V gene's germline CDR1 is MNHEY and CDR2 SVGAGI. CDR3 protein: CASSERQGSTEAFF. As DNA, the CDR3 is TGTGCCAGCAGTGAACGGCAGGGGAGCACTGAAGCTTTCTTT.

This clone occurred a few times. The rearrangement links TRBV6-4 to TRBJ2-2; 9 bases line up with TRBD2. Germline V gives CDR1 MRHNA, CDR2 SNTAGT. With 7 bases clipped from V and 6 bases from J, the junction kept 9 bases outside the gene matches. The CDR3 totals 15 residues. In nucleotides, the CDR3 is TGTGCCAGCAAAAGCCTAGCGGGGTCGGCCGGGGAGCTGTTTTTT. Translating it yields CASKSLAGSAGELFF.

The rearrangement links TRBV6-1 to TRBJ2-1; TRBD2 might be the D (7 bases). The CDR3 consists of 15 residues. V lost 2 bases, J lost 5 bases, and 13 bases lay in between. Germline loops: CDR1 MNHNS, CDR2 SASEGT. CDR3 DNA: TGTGCCAGCAGTGAAAGGGGGGGCTCGAACAATGAGCAGTTCTTC. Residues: CASSERGGSNNEQFF.

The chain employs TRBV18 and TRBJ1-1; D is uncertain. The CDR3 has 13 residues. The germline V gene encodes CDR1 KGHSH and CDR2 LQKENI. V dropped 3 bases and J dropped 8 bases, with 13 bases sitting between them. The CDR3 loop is CASSPKGGSEAFF. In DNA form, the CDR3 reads TGTGCCAGCTCACCTAAAGGCGGTTCCGAAGCTTTCTTT.

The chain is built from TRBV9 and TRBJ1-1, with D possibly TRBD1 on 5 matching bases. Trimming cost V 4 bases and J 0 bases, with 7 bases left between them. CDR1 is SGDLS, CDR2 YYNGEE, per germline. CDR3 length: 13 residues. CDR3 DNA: TGTGCCAGCAGCACGACAGTGAACACTGAAGCTTTCTTT. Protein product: CASSTTVNTEAFF.

The CDR3 nucleotides are TGCGCCAGCAGCCAAGATCATGGCAGCCCCGGGTTTTACAATGAGCAGTTCTTC. It encodes CASSQDHGSPGFYNEQFF. The genes are TRBV4-3 and TRBJ2-1; D unresolved. The V end lost 0 bases, the J end lost 4 bases, and 19 bases lay between the germline ends. The germline V gene encodes CDR1 LGHNA and CDR2 YSLEER. This CDR3 has 18 amino acids.

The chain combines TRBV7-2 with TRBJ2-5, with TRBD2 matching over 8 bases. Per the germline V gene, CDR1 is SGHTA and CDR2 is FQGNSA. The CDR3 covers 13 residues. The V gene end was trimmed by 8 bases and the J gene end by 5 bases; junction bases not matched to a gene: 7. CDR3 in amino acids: CASESGGRETQYF. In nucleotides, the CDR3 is TGTGCCAGCGAGAGCGGGGGAAGGGAGACCCAGTACTTC.

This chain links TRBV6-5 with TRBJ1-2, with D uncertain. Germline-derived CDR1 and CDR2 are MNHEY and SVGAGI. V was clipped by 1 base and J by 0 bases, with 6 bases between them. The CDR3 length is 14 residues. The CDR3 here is CASSYFSANYGYTF. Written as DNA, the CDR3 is TGTGCCAGCAGTTACTTTTCAGCTAACTATGGCTACACCTTC.

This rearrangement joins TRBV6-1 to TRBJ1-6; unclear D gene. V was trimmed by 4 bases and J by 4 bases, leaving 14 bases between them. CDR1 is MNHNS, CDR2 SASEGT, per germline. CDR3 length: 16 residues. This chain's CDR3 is CASSARTASYNSPLHF. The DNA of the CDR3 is TGTGCCAGCAGTGCCCGGACTGCTTCTTATAATTCACCCCTCCACTTT.

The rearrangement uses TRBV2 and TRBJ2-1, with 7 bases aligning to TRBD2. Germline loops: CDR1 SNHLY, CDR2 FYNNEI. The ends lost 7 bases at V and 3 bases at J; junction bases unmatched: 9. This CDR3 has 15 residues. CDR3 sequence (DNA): TGTGCCAGCAACCCGGGGCGGGGGAGCTACAATGAGCAGTTCTTC. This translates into CASNPGRGSYNEQFF.

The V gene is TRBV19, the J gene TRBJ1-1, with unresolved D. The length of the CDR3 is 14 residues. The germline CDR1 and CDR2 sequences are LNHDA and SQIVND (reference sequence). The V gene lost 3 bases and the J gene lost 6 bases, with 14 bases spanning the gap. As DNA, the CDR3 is TGTGCCAGTAGTATTATTTCGGGGATGGCTGAAGCTTTCTTT. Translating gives CASSIISGMAEAFF. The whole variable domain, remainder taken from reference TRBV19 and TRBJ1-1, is DGGITQSPKYLFRKEGQNVTLSCEQNLNHDAMYWYRQDPGQGLRLIYYSQIVNDFQKGDIAEGYSVSREKKESFPLTVTSAQKNPTAFYLCASSIISGMAEAFFGQGTRLTVV.

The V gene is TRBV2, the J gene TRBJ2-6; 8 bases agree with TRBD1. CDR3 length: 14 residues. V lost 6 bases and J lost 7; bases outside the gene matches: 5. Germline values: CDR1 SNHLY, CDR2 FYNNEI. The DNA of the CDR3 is TGTGCCAGCAGGACAGGGGTAGGAGCCAACGTCCTGACTTTC. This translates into CASRTGVGANVLTF.

The DNA of the CDR3 is TGCGCCAGCAGTCAAGGGGGGGGCCCCCAAGGGAACGAGCAGTACTTC. Amino acid sequence: CASSQGGGPQGNEQYF. This chain uses TRBV5-1 with TRBJ2-7; a possible D gene is TRBD2 (7 bases). CDR3 length: 16 amino acids. Germline V gene sequence: CDR1 SGHRS, CDR2 YFSETQ. The V and J ends lost 5 bases and 5 bases respectively, with 23 bases between them.

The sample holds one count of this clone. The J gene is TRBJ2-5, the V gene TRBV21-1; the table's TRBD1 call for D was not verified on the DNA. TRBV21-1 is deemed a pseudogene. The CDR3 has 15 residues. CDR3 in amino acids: CASSARDRHEETQYF. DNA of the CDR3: TGTGCCAGCAGCGCCCGGGACAGACATGAAGAGACCCAGTACTTC.

DNA for the CDR3: TGTGCCAGCAGCCCGGGGGTCACGAACACCGGGGAGCTGTTTTTT. Amino acid sequence: CASSPGVTNTGELFF. V gene TRBV4-2 combines with J gene TRBJ2-2, with D perhaps TRBD2 (6 bases). The CDR3 sequence is 15 residues long. CDR1 is LGHNA, CDR2 YNFKEQ, per germline. Trimming left V 4 bases short and J 0 bases short, with 9 bases between.

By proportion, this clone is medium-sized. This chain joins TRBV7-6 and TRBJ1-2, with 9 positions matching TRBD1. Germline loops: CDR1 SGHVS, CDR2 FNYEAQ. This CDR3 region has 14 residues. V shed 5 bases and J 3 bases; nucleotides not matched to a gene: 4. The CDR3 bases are TGTGCCAGCAGCGCCCGGACAGGGGACTATGGCTACACCTTC. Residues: CASSARTGDYGYTF.

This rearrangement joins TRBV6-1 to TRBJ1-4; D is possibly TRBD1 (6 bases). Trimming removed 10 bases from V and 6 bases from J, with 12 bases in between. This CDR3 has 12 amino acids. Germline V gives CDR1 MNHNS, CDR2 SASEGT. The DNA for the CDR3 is TGTGCCATCGGCAGGGGATATGAAAAACTGTTTTTT. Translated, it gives CAIGRGYEKLFF.

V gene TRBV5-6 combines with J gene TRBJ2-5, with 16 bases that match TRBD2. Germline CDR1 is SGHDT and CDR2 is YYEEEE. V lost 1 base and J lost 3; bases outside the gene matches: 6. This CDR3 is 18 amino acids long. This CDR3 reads CASSLSGTSGGGEETQYF. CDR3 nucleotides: TGTGCCAGCAGCTTGTCCGGGACTAGCGGGGGGGGAGAAGAGACCCAGTACTTC.

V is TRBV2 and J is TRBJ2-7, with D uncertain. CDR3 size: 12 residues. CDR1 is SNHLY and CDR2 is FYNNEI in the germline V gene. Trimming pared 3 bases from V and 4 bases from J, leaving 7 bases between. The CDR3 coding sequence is TGTGCCAGCAGTGAGGAAGCGTACGAGCAGTACTTC. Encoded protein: CASSEEAYEQYF. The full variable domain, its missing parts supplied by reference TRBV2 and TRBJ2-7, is EPEVTQTPSHQVTQMGQEVILRCVPISNHLYFYWYRQILGQKVEFLVSFYNNEISEKSEIFDDQFSVERPDGSNFTLKIRSTKLEDSAMYFCASSEEAYEQYFGPGTRLTVT.

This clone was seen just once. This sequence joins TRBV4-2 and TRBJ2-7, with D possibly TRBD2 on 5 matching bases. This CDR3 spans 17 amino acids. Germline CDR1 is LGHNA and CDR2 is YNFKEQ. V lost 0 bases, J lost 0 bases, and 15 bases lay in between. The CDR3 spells CASSQEISTGSSYEQYF. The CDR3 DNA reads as TGTGCCAGCAGCCAAGAGATTTCCACGGGGAGCTCCTACGAGCAGTACTTC.

CDR3 sequence: CASSLSLFAETQYF. The CDR3 region has the DNA TGTGCCAGCAGCTTAAGCTTATTCGCGGAGACCCAGTACTTC. This chain joins TRBV7-2 and TRBJ2-5; no firm D call. The V end lost 2 bases, the J end lost 5 bases, and 12 bases lay between the germline ends. The CDR3 runs to 14 residues. Germline V gene sequence: CDR1 SGHTA, CDR2 FQGNSA. Combining the CDR3 with reference TRBV7-2 and TRBJ2-5 gives the whole variable domain GAGVSQSPSNKVTEKGKDVELRCDPISGHTALYWYRQSLGQGLEFLIYFQGNSAPDKSGLPSDRFSAERTGGSVSTLTIQRTQQEDSAVYLCASSLSLFAETQYFGPGTRLLVL.

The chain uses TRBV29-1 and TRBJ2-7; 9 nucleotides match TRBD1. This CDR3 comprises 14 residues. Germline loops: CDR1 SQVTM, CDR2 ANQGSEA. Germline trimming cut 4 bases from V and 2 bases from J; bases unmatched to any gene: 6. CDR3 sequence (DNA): TGCAGCGTTGTTGGGACAGGGTCACCCTACGAGCAGTACTTC. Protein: CSVVGTGSPYEQYF.

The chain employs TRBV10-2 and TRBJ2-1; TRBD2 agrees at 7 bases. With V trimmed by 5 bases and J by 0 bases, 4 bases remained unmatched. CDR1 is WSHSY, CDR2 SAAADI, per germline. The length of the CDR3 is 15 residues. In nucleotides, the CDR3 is TGCGCCAGCAGTCTCGGGGGGAGCTCCTACAATGAGCAGTTCTTC. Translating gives CASSLGGSSYNEQFF.

The CDR3 loop reads CSVDVTGTGGSEQFF. As DNA, the CDR3 is TGCAGCGTTGATGTGACGGGGACAGGTGGCTCTGAGCAGTTCTTC. V usage is TRBV29-1 and J usage is TRBJ2-1; TRBD1 aligns across 8 bases. This CDR3 has 15 residues. The V gene end was trimmed by 3 bases and the J gene end by 9 bases; junction bases not matched to a gene: 13. Germline lookup yields CDR1 SQVTM and CDR2 ANQGSEA.

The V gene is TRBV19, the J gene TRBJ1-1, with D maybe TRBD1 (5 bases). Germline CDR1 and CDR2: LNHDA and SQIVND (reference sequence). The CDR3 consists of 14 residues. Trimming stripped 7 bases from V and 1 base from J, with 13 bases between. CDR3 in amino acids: CASTHSDRNTEAFF. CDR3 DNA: TGTGCCAGTACGCACTCCGACAGGAACACTGAAGCTTTCTTT.

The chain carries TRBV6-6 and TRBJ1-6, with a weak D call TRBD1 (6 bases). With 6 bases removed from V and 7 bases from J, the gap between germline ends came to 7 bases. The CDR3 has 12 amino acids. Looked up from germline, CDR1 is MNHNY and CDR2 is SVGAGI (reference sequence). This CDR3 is CASRTGNSPLHF. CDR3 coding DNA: TGTGCCAGCAGAACAGGGAATTCACCCCTCCACTTT.

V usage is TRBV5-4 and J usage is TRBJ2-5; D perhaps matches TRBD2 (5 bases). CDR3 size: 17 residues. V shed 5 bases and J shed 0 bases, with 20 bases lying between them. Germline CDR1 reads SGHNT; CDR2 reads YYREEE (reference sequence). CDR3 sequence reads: CASRPGERWGNQETQYF. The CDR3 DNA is TGTGCCAGCAGACCCGGGGAGCGGTGGGGAAACCAAGAGACCCAGTACTTC.

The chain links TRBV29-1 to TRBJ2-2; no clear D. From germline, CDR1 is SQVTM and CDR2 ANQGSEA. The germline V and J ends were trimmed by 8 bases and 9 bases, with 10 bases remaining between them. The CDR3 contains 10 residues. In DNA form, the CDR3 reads TGCAGCTCAACCTACCGGGAGCTGTTTTTT. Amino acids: CSSTYRELFF.

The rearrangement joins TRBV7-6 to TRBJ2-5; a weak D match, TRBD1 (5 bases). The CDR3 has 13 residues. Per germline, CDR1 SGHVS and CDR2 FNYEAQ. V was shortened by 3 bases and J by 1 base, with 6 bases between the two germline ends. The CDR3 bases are TGTGCCAGCAGCTTTACAGGCCAAGAGACCCAGTACTTC. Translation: CASSFTGQETQYF. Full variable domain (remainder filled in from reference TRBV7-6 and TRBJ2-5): GAGVSQSPRYKVTKRGQDVALRCDPISGHVSLYWYRQALGQGPEFLTYFNYEAQQDKSGLPNDRFSAERPEGSISTLTIQRTEQRDSAMYRCASSFTGQETQYFGPGTRLLVL.